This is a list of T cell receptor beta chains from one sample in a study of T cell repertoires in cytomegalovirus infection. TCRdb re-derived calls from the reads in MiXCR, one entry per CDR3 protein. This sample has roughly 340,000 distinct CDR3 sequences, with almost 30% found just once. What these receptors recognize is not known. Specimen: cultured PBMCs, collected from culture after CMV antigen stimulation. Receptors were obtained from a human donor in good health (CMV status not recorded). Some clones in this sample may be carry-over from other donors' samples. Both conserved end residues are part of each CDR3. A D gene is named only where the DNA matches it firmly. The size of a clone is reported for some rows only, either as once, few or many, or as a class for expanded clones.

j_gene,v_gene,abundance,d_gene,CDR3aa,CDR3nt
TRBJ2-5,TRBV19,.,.,CASQDHQETQYF,TGTGCCAGCCAGGACCACCAAGAGACCCAGTACTTC
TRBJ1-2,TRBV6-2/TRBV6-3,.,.,CASTLGQRYGYTF,TGTGCCAGTACCTTGGGACAACGCTATGGCTACACCTTC
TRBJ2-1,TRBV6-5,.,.,CASSYSTGEVYNEQFF,TGTGCCAGCAGTTACTCGACGGGAGAAGTTTACAATGAGCAGTTCTTC
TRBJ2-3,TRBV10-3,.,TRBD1,CAISESTGENTQYF,TGTGCCATCAGTGAGTCAACAGGGGAGAATACGCAGTATTTT
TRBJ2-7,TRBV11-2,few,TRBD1,CASSLDPRTGTYEQYF,TGTGCCAGCAGCTTAGATCCCAGGACAGGGACCTACGAGCAGTACTTC
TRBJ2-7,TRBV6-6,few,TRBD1,CASSEDRAYEQYF,TGTGCCAGCAGTGAGGACAGGGCGTACGAGCAGTACTTC
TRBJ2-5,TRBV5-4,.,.,CASNRDSGLQETQYF,TGTGCCAGCAACCGCGACAGCGGGTTACAAGAGACCCAGTACTTC
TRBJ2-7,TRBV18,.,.,CASSPTGTGPVGDEQYF,TGTGCCAGCTCACCAACGGGAACAGGGCCAGTAGGGGACGAGCAGTACTTC
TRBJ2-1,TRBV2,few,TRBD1,CASSWAKEDRGGNEQFF,TGTGCCAGCAGTTGGGCTAAGGAGGACAGGGGTGGTAATGAGCAGTTCTTC
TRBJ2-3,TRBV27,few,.,CASSVTGRDTQYF,TGTGCCAGCAGTGTGACAGGGAGGGATACGCAGTATTTT
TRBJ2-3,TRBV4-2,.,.,CASSQAWDLHSTDTQYF,TGTGCCAGCAGCCAAGCATGGGATCTCCATAGCACAGATACGCAGTATTTT
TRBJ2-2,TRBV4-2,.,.,CASSQVMQGLGGELFF,TGTGCCAGCAGCCAAGTCATGCAGGGGTTGGGCGGGGAGCTGTTTTTT
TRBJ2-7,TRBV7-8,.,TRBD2,CASSLNFVGTSSYEQYF,TGTGCCAGCAGCTTAAATTTCGTAGGGACTAGCTCTTACGAGCAGTACTTC
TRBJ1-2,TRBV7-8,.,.,CASSFQDSRLYGYTF,TGTGCCAGCAGCTTCCAAGACAGCCGACTCTATGGCTACACCTTC
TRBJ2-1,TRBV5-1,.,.,CASHLGRGGNEQFF,TGCGCCAGCCATCTGGGCAGGGGAGGCAATGAGCAGTTCTTC
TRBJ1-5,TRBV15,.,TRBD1,CATSKTPRGQPQHF,TGTGCCACCAGCAAGACTCCCAGGGGGCAGCCCCAGCATTTT
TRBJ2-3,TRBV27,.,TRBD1,CASSLGTGRTDTQYF,TGTGCCAGCAGTTTGGGGACAGGGCGCACAGATACGCAGTATTTT
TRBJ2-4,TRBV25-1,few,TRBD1,CASSEYGQGDIQYF,TGTGCCAGCAGTGAATATGGACAGGGGGACATTCAGTACTTC
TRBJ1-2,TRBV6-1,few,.,CASRPSGTNDYGYTF,TGTGCCAGCAGACCCTCCGGGACAAACGACTATGGCTACACCTTC
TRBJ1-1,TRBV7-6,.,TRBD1,CASSPNRGGTEAFF,TGTGCCAGCAGCCCGAACAGGGGAGGAACTGAAGCTTTCTTT
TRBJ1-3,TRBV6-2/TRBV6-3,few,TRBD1,CASRTGGSGNTIYF,TGTGCCAGCAGAACAGGGGGCTCTGGAAACACCATATATTTT
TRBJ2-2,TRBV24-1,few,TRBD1,CATSDYRGTGELFF,TGTGCCACCAGTGATTACAGGGGAACCGGGGAGCTGTTTTTT
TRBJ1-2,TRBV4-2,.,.,CASSQETGGYTF,TGTGCCAGCAGCCAAGAGACTGGGGGCTACACCTTC
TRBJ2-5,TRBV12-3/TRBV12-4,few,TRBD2,CASTRPGLAGIVETQYF,TGTGCCAGCACCCGCCCGGGACTAGCGGGAATAGTTGAGACCCAGTACTTC
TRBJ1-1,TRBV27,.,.,CASSSARVNGEAFF,TGTGCCAGCAGTTCCGCCAGGGTAAACGGTGAAGCTTTCTTT
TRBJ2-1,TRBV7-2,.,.,CASNEQGPTSGNEQFF,TGTGCCAGCAACGAGCAGGGGCCAACTTCAGGAAATGAGCAGTTCTTC
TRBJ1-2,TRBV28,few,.,CASAGGGYGYTF,TGTGCCAGCGCGGGGGGCGGGTATGGCTACACCTTC
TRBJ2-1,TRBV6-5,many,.,CASSYSSRAGAPWGEQFF,TGTGCCAGCAGTTACTCGAGCCGAGCGGGTGCCCCCTGGGGAGAGCAGTTCTTC
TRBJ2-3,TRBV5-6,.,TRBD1,CASSGQGSTDTQYF,TGTGCCAGCAGCGGACAGGGAAGCACAGATACGCAGTATTTT
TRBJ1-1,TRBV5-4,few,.,CASSFPRDPEAFF,TGTGCCAGCAGCTTCCCCAGGGACCCTGAAGCTTTCTTT
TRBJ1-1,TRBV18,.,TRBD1,CASSPQQGAGTEAFF,TGTGCCAGCTCACCCCAACAGGGGGCGGGCACTGAAGCTTTCTTT
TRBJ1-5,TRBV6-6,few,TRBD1,CASSYSGQGGQPQHF,TGTGCCAGCAGTTACAGTGGACAGGGAGGTCAGCCCCAGCATTTT
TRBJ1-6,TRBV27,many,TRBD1,CASHGTGQGSPLHF,TGTGCCAGCCATGGGACAGGGCAGGGATCACCCCTCCACTTT
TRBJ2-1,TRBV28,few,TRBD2,CASSSAGLANPHNEQFF,TGTGCCAGCAGTTCCGCCGGACTAGCGAACCCCCACAATGAGCAGTTCTTC
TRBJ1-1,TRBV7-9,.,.,CASILSRGSEAFF,TGTGCCAGCATCCTTAGCCGAGGAAGTGAAGCTTTCTTT
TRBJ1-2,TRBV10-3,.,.,CAISESNGSGYTF,TGTGCCATCAGTGAGTCGAATGGATCTGGCTACACCTTC
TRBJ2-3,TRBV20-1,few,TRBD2,CSARGLVRDTQYF,TGCAGTGCTAGGGGACTAGTCAGAGATACGCAGTATTTT
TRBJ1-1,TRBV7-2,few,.,CASSLVTRRDTEAFF,TGTGCCAGCAGCTTAGTGACGCGAAGAGACACTGAAGCTTTCTTT
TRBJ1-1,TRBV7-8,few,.,CASSGLRGNTEAFF,TGTGCCAGCAGCGGGTTAAGGGGGAACACTGAAGCTTTCTTT
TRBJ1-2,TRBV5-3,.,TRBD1,CASSLVTGGGNGYTF,TGTGCCAGCAGCTTAGTAACAGGGGGAGGTAATGGCTACACCTTC
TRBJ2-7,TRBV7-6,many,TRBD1,CASSVLTGEKPTEQYF,TGTGCCAGCAGCGTCTTGACAGGGGAAAAGCCTACGGAGCAGTACTTC
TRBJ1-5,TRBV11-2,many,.,CASSLDRGYNQPQHF,TGTGCCAGCAGCTTAGATCGGGGTTACAATCAGCCCCAGCATTTT
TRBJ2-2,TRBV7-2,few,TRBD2,CASSYLLIAGDTGELFF,TGTGCCAGCAGCTATCTGTTGATAGCGGGAGACACCGGGGAGCTGTTTTTT
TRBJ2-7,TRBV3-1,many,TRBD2,CASSQLPGLAFSYEQYF,TGTGCCAGCAGCCAATTACCCGGACTAGCCTTCTCCTACGAGCAGTACTTC
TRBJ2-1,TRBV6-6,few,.,CASSYLPHVWQFF,TGTGCCAGCAGTTACCTCCCTCACGTATGGCAGTTCTTC
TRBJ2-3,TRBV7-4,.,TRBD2,CASSGLAGGRDTQYF,TGTGCCAGCAGCGGTCTAGCGGGAGGAAGAGATACGCAGTATTTT
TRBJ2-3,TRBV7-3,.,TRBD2,CASSLMGGGANTQYF,TGTGCCAGCAGCTTAATGGGCGGGGGGGCAAATACGCAGTATTTT
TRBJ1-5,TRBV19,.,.,CASGDNQPQHF,TGTGCCAGCGGAGATAATCAGCCCCAGCATTTT
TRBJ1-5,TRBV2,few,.,CASSREPQPQHF,TGTGCCAGCAGCAGGGAGCCTCAGCCCCAGCATTTT
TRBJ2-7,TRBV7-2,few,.,CASSLAPQGNYEQYF,TGTGCCAGCAGCTTAGCGCCCCAGGGAAACTACGAGCAGTACTTC
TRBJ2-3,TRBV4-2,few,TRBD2,CASSQVPAGDGTDTQYF,TGTGCCAGCAGCCAAGTCCCAGCGGGAGATGGCACAGATACGCAGTATTTT
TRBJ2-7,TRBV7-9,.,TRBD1,CASSWDREAYEQYF,TGTGCCAGCAGCTGGGACAGGGAAGCCTACGAGCAGTACTTC